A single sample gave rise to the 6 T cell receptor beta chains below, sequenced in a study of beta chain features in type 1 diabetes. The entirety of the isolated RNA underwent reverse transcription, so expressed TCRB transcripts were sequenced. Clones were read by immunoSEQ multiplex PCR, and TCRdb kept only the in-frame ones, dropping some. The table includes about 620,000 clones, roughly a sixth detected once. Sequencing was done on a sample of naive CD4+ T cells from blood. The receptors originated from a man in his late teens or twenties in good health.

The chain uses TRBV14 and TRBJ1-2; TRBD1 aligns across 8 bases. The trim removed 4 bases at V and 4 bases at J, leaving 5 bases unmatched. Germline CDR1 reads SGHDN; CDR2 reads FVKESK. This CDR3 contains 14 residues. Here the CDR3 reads CASSPGQGVYGYTF. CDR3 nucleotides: TGTGCCAGCAGCCCCGGACAGGGAGTCTATGGCTACACCTTC.

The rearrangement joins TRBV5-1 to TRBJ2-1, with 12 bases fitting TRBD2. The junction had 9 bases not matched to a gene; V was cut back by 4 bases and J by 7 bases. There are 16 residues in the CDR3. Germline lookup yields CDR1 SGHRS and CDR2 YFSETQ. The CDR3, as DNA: TGCGCCAGCAGCCGGACGACTAGCGGGAGAGGTAATGAGCAGTTCTTC. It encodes CASSRTTSGRGNEQFF.

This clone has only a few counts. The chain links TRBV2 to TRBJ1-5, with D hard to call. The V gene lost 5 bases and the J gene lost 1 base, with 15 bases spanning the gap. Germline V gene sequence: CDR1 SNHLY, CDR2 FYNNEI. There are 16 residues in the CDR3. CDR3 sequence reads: CASSKDALISNQPQHF. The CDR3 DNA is TGTGCCAGCAGTAAGGACGCTCTAATCAGCAATCAGCCCCAGCATTTT. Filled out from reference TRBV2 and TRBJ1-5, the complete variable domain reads EPEVTQTPSHQVTQMGQEVILRCVPISNHLYFYWYRQILGQKVEFLVSFYNNEISEKSEIFDDQFSVERPDGSNFTLKIRSTKLEDSAMYFCASSKDALISNQPQHFGDGTRLSIL.

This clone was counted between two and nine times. As DNA, the CDR3 is TGTGCCAGCAGCGTAGGCCCGACCGGCGGATCTAGCACAGATACGCAGTATTTT. It encodes CASSVGPTGGSSTDTQYF. The V gene is TRBV9, the J gene TRBJ2-3; D is unresolved. Germline V gene sequence: CDR1 SGDLS, CDR2 YYNGEE. This CDR3 contains 18 residues. Between the trimmed V and J ends, which lost 0 bases and 0 bases, there was a span of 17 bases.

In DNA, the CDR3 is TGTGCCAGCAGCCACCCGGTGACAGATACGCAGTATTTT. This codes for CASSHPVTDTQYF. The chain is built from TRBV4-2 and TRBJ2-3; unclear D gene. The CDR3 has 13 residues. CDR1 is LGHNA and CDR2 is YNFKEQ in the germline V gene. V shed 3 bases and J shed 3 bases, with 7 bases lying between them.

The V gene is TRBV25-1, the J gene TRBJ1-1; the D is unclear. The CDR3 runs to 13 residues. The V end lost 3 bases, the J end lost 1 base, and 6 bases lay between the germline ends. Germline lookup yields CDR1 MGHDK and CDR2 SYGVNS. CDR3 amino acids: CASSDSRNTEAFF. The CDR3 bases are TGTGCCAGCAGTGACAGCCGGAACACTGAAGCTTTCTTT.